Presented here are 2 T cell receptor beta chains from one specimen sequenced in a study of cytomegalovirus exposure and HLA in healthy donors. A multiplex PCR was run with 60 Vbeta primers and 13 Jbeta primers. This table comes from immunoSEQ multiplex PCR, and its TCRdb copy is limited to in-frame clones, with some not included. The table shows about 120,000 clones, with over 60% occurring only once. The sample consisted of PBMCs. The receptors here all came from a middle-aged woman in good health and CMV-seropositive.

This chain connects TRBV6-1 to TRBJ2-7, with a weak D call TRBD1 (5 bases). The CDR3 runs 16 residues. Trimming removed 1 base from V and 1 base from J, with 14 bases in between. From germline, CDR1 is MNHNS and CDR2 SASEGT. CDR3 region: CASSEDERGRSYEQYF. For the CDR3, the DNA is TGTGCCAGCAGTGAAGACGAAAGGGGTAGGTCCTACGAGCAGTACTTC.

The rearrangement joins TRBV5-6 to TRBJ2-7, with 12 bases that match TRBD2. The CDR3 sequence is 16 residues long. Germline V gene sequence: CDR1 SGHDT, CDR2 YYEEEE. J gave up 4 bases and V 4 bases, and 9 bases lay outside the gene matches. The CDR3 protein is CASSPSSGRALYEQYF. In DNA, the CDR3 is TGTGCCAGCAGCCCCTCTAGCGGGAGGGCCCTGTACGAGCAGTACTTC.